A selection of T cell receptor beta chains follows, all from one sample in a study of T cell changes during pregnancy in multiple sclerosis. Method: immunoSEQ multiplex PCR; TCRdb's copy keeps in-frame clones and lacks some. The sample consists of 20,000 to 25,000 clones, over 85% of them appearing once. Sequenced material: CD8+ T cells from peripheral blood mononuclear cells, taken in the third trimester of pregnancy. The receptors here all came from a female donor with multiple sclerosis, enrolled in a pregnancy study. Each CDR3 is given with its conserved first and last residue. D genes are given only for firm matches. A clone size is listed for some rows: how often the clone was seen (once, few, many), or a class if it is expanded.

>TRBD1|TRBJ1-5|-|TRBV7-2
TGTGCCAGCAGAGAGGGACAGGGGAGGGGGCAGCCCCAGCATTTT
CASREGQGRGQPQHF
>-|TRBJ2-1|-|TRBV27
TGTGCCAGCAGTTATCAGGTGAACCCCTCGAAAAATGAGCAGTTCTTC
CASSYQVNPSKNEQFF
>-|TRBJ1-1|-|TRBV19
TGTGCCAGTAGTGTTCCGGACACTGAAGCTTTCTTT
CASSVPDTEAFF
>-|TRBJ1-1|-|TRBV11-2
TGTGCCAGCAGCTTAGCCAGGGTGAACACTGAAGCTTTCTTT
CASSLARVNTEAFF
>-|TRBJ2-7|medium-sized|TRBV4-3
TGCGCCAGCAGCCAAGATAGCGGCTACGAGCAGTACTTC
CASSQDSGYEQYF
>TRBD2|TRBJ2-1|-|TRBV5-3
TGTGCCAGAAGCTTGGCGGCTGAACGGAGGCGGGAGGCCTACAATGAGCAGTTCTTC
CARSLAAERRREAYNEQFF
>TRBD1|TRBJ1-1|-|TRBV9
TGTGCCAGCAGCGACGGACAGGGGGTGAACACTGAAGCTTTCTTT
CASSDGQGVNTEAFF
>-|TRBJ2-5|-|TRBV12-2
TGTGCAAGTCCTCTGACTAGCGGAGAGACCCAGTACTTC
CASPLTSGETQYF
>-|TRBJ1-2|-|TRBV19
TGTGCCAGTAGGAGTTATGGCTACACCTTC
CASRSYGYTF
>TRBD1|TRBJ2-7|-|TRBV4-1
TGCGCCAGCAGCCAACGACAGGGGGCAGTCCACGAGCAGTACTTC
CASSQRQGAVHEQYF
>-|TRBJ1-5|-|TRBV13
TGTGCCAGCAGCTTAGGTAGAGGGAGACAGCCCCAGCATTTT
CASSLGRGRQPQHF